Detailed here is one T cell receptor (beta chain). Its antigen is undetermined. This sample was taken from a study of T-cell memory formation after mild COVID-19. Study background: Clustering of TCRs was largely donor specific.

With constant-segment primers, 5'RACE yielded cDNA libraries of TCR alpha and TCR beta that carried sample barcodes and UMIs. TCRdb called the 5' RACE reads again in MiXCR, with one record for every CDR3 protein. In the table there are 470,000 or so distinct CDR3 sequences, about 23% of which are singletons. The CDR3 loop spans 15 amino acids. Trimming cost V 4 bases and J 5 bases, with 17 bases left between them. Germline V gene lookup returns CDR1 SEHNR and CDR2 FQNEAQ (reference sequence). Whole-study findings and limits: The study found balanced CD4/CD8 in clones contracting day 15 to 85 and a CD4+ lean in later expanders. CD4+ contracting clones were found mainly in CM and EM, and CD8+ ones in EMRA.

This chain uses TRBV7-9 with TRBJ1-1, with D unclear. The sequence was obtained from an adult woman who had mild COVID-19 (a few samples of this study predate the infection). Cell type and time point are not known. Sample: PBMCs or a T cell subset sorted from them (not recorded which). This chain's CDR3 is CASSSPDAGRTEAFF. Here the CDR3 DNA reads TGTGCCAGCAGCTCACCGGACGCTGGACGGACTGAAGCTTTCTTT.